This T cell receptor (beta chain) is drawn from a study of graft-versus-host responses after intestinal transplantation. Study-level information: Isolated intestinal, liver-intestinal, or multivisceral transplants had been given to the recipients. Every one of the recipients received anti-thymocyte globulin induction and afterwards took tacrolimus and steroids for roughly 3 years. Study conclusions and caveats: Investigators detected GvH clones in recipient marrow, with some emerging earlier in ileum or blood. Association was observed between peak circulating GvH clone levels and early post-transplant HvG declines.

The germline V and J ends were trimmed by 4 bases and 2 bases, with 7 bases remaining between them. Germline V gene lookup returns CDR1 SGHRS and CDR2 YFSETQ. The CDR3 covers 14 residues. Turning to this clone: Antigen unknown.

The repertoire was sequenced with immunoSEQ multiplex PCR; TCRdb's copy has only in-frame clones and lacks some. The sample lists about 120,000 clones; approximately 92% were seen once. This TCR was sampled from a human donor who received an intestinal transplant. The J gene is TRBJ2-6, the V gene TRBV5-1, with D uncertain. Sequencing used unstimulated CD4+ T cells sorted from spleen or lymph node cells, obtained before intestinal transplant. The CDR3 sequence: CASSPGAGANVLTF. The CDR3 DNA reads TGCGCCAGCAGCCCTGGGGCTGGGGCCAACGTCCTGACTTTC.